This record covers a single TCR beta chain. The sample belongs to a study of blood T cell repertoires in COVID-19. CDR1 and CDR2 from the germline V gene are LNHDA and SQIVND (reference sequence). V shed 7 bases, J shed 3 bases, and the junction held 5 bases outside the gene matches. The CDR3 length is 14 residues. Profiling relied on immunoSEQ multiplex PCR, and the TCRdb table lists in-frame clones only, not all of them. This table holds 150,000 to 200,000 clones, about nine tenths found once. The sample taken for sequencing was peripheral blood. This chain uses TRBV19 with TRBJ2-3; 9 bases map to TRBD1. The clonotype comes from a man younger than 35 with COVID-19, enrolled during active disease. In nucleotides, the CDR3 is TGTGCCAGTAACAGGGGGCTTTGGACAGATACGCAGTATTTT. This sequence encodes CASNRGLWTDTQYF.